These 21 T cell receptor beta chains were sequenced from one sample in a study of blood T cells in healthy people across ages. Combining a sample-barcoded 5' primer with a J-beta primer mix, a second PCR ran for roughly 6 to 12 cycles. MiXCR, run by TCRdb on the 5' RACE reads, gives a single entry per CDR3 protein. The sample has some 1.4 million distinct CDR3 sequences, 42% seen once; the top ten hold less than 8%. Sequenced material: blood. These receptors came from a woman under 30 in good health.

This chain's CDR3 is CASFDKGTRKIEQYF. In nucleotides, the CDR3 is TGTGCCAGTTTCGATAAGGGGACTAGAAAAATCGAGCAGTACTTC. The rearrangement uses TRBV6-5 and TRBJ2-4; 8 bases line up with TRBD2. The better agreement between TRBJ2-7 and the DNA end casts doubt on the J call. The CDR3 spans 15 residues. Germline V gene lookup returns CDR1 MNHEY and CDR2 SVGAGI.

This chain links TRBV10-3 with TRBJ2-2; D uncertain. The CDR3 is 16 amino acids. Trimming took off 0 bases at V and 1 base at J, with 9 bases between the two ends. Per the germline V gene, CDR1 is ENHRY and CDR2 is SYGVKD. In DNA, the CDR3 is TGTGCCATCAGTGAGTCCCTACTGTTGAACACCGGGGAGCTGTTTTTT. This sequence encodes CAISESLLLNTGELFF.

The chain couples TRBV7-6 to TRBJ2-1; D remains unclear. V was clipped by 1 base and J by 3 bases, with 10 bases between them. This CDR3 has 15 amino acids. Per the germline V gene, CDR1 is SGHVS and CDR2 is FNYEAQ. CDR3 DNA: TGTGCCAGCAGCTTAGGGAACGGTTTCTACAATGAGCAGTTCTTC. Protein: CASSLGNGFYNEQFF.

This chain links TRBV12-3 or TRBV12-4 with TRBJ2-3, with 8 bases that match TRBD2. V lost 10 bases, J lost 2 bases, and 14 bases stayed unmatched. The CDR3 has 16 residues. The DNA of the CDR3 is TGTGCCACGAGTGGGCGAGCGGGAGAAAACACAGATACGCAGTATTTT. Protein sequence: CATSGRAGENTDTQYF.

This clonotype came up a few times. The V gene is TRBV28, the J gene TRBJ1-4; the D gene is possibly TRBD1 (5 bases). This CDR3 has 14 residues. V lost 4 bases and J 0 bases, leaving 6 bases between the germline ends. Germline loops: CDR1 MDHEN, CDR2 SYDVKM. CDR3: CASSWGATNEKLFF. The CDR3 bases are TGTGCCAGCAGTTGGGGGGCAACTAATGAAAAACTGTTTTTT.

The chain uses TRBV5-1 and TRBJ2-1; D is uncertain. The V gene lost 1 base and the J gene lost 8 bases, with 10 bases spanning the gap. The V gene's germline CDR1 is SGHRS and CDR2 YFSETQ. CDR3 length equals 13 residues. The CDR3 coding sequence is TGCGCCAGCAGCTTGACTCCTCTGGATGAGCAGTTCTTC. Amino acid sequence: CASSLTPLDEQFF.

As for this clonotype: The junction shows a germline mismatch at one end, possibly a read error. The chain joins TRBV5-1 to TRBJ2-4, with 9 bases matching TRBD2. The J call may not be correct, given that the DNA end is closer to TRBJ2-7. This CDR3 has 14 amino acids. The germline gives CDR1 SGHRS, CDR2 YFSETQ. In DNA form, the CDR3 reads TGCGCCAACAGCTTGGGCGGGAGGGGATACGAGCAGTACTTC. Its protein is CANSLGGRGYEQYF.

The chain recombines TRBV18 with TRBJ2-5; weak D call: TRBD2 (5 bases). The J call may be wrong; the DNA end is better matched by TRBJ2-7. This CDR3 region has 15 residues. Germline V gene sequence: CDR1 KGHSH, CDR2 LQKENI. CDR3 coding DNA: TGTGCCAGCTCACCCGGGGAGCAAGGTCCCTACGAGCAGTACTTC. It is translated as CASSPGEQGPYEQYF.

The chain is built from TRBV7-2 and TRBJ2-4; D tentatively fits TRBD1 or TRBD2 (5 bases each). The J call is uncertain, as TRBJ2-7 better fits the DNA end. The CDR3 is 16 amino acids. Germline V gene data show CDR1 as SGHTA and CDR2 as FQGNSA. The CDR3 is CASSFQGPGLSYEQYF. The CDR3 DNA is TGTGCCAGCAGCTTCCAGGGTCCAGGACTTTCGTACGAGCAGTACTTC.

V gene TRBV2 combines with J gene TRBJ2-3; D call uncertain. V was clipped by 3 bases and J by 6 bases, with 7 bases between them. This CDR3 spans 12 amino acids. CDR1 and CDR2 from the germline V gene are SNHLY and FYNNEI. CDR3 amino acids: CASSDLKDTQYF. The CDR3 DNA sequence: TGTGCCAGCAGTGACCTAAAGGATACGCAGTATTTT.

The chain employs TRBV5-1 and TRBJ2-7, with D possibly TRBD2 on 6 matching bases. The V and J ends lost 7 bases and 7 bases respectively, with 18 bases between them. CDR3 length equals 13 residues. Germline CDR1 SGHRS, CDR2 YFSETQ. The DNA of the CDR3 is TGCGCCAGCCGGCAGGGAATCGCGGGGGAGCAGTACTTC. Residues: CASRQGIAGEQYF.

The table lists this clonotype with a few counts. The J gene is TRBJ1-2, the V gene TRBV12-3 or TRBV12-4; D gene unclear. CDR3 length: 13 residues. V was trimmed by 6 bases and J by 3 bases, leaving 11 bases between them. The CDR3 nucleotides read TGTGCCAGCAGCCCGTCCACAGACTATGGCTACACCTTC. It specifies CASSPSTDYGYTF.

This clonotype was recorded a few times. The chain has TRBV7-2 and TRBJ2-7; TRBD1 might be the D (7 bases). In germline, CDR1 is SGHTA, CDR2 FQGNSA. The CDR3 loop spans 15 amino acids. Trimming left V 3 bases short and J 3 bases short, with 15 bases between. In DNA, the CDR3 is TGTGCCAGCAGCTTTAGTGGCGGGACAGTCTACGAGCAGTACTTC. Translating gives CASSFSGGTVYEQYF.

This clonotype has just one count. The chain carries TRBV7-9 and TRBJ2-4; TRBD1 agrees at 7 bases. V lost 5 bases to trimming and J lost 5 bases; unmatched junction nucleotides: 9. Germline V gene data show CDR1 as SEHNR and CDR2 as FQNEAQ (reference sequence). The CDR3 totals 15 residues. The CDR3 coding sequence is TGTGCCAGCAGCGGCTACAGGGGATACGAAAACATTCAGTACTTC. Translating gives CASSGYRGYENIQYF.

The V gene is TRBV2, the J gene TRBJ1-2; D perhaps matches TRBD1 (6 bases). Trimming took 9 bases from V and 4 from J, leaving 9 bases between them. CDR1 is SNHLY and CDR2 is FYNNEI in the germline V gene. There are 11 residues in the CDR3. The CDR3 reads CARGARYGYTF. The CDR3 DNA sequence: TGTGCCAGGGGGGCCCGCTATGGCTACACCTTC.

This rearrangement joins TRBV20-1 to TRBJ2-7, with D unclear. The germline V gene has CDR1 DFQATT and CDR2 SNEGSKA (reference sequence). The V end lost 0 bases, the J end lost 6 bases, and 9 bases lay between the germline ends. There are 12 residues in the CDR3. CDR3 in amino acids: CSARDQIAEQYF. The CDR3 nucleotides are TGCAGTGCTAGAGATCAGATAGCCGAGCAGTACTTC.

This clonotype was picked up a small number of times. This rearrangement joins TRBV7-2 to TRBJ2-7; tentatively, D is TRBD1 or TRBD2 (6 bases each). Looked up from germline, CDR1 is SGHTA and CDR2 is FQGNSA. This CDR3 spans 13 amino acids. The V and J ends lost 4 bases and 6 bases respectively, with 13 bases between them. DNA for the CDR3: TGTGCCAGCAGCTCCCTCAGGGGAGGCGAGCAGTACTTC. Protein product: CASSSLRGGEQYF.

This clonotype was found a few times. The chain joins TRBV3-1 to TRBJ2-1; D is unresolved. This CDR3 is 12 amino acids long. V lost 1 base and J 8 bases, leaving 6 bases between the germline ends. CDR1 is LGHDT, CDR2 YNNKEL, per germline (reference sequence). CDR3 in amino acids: CASSQGVYEQFF. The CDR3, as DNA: TGTGCCAGCAGCCAAGGGGTGTATGAGCAGTTCTTC.

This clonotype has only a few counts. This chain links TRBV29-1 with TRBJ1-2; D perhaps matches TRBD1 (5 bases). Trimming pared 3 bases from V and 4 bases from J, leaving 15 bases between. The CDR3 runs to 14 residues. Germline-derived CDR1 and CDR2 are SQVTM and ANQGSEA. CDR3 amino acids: CSVEGYRGGYGYTF. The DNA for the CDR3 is TGCAGCGTTGAGGGGTATAGGGGAGGCTATGGCTACACCTTC.

The CDR3, as DNA: TGTGCCAGCAGTCCCGCGGTTAAAATCGGGATTGGTGAAGCTTTCTTT. It encodes CASSPAVKIGIGEAFF. J is TRBJ1-1 and V is TRBV2; D call uncertain. The CDR3 is made up of 16 amino acids. Per the germline V gene, CDR1 is SNHLY and CDR2 is FYNNEI. Trimming shortened V by 5 bases and J by 7 bases, and 23 bases separated the two germline ends. Complete variable domain (other parts from reference TRBV2 and TRBJ1-1): EPEVTQTPSHQVTQMGQEVILRCVPISNHLYFYWYRQILGQKVEFLVSFYNNEISEKSEIFDDQFSVERPDGSNFTLKIRSTKLEDSAMYFCASSPAVKIGIGEAFFGQGTRLTVV.

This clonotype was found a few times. The CDR3: CASSSATGQETQYF. CDR3 bases: TGTGCCAGCAGCTCCGCTACGGGCCAAGAGACCCAGTACTTC. The chain couples TRBV11-1 to TRBJ2-5; D not certain. The CDR3 length is 14 residues. The V and J ends lost 4 bases and 1 base respectively, with 10 bases between them. Per the germline V gene, CDR1 is SGHAT and CDR2 is FQDESV (reference sequence).